The TCR beta chain under discussion was sequenced for a study of blood T cell repertoires in COVID-19. Study summary: The United States, Italy and Spain provided the acute and convalescent COVID-19 samples. The analysed material was cDNA or gDNA that came from T cells, B-cell-depleted T cells, or PBMCs.

Source study methods: Nucleated cell number was recorded as an estimate derived from reference gene primer amplification. TCRdb keeps only in-frame clones here, not all; method: immunoSEQ multiplex PCR. V and J calls and clone size come straight from that table; D and trimming were deduced from the DNA. The data show approximately 45,000 clones, 80% to 90% seen once. The germline V and J ends were trimmed by 6 bases and 1 base, with 13 bases remaining between them. The CDR3 sequence is 14 residues long. Germline lookup yields CDR1 LNHNV and CDR2 YYDKDF (reference sequence). The rearrangement uses TRBV15 and TRBJ2-7; tentative D call: TRBD2 (6 bases). The sequencing sample was made of peripheral blood. This receptor was obtained from a woman aged 40 to 50 with acute or convalescent COVID-19. CDR3 DNA: TGTGCCACCAGTTACGGAGGGGATTCCTACGAGCAGTACTTC. Amino acid sequence: CATSYGGDSYEQYF.